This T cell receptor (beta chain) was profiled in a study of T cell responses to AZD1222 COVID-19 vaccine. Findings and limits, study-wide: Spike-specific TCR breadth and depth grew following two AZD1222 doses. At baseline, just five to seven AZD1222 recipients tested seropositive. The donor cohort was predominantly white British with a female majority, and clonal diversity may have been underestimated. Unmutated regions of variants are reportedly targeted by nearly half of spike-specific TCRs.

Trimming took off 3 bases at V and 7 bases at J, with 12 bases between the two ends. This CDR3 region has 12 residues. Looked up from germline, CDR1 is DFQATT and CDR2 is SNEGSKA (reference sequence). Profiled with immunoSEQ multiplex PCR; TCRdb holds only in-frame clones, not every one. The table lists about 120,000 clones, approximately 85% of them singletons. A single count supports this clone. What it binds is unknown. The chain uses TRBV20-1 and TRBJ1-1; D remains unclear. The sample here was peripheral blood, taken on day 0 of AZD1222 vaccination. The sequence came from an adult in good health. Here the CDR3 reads CSASPTRNEAFF. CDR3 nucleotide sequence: TGCAGTGCTAGTCCCACTCGGAATGAAGCTTTCTTT.